This T cell receptor (beta chain) appears in the sequencing data of a study of T cell changes during pregnancy in multiple sclerosis. Here immunoSEQ multiplex PCR was the method, and the copy in TCRdb shows in-frame clones only, minus some. The sample lists about 28,000 clones; about 89% were seen once. The CDR3 has 13 residues. CDR1 is SQVTM, CDR2 ANQGSEA, per germline. The J segment lost 4 bases and the V segment lost 6 bases, leaving 6 bases of the junction unmatched. Only a few counts were recorded for this clone. Specimen: CD4+ T cells from peripheral blood mononuclear cells, collected in the first trimester of pregnancy. This sequence was found in a female donor in good health, enrolled as a control in a pregnancy study. This chain connects TRBV29-1 to TRBJ1-3, with 7 bases identical to TRBD1. This CDR3 is CSVPGTAGNTIYF. Written as DNA, the CDR3 is TGCAGCGTCCCAGGGACAGCAGGAAACACCATATATTTT.